The 29 T cell receptor beta chains in this list originate from one sample, sequenced in a study of T cells in Graves' hyperthyroidism and ophthalmopathy. Using RNA transcripts as the source, TCR beta CDR3 regions were amplified. The HTBI primer set was used in a first-round RT-PCR of the TCR CDR3. TCRdb ran MiXCR on the multiplex PCR reads and lists one entry per CDR3 protein. The repertoire has about 250,000 distinct CDR3 sequences, approximately 25% of them found once; the top ten carry about 40%. Specimen: blood. The receptors derive from a woman between 35 and 50 years old with Graves' ophthalmopathy.

This clonotype was detected ten times or more. CDR3 sequence: CSAWGVVRGSSYEQYF. CDR3 bases: TGCAGTGCTTGGGGGGTTGTGAGGGGGAGCTCCTACGAGCAGTACTTC. This chain connects TRBV20-1 to TRBJ2-7; tentatively, D is TRBD1 or TRBD2 (6 bases each). The CDR3 runs to 16 residues. V was clipped by 5 bases and J by 0 bases, with 20 bases between them. In germline, CDR1 is DFQATT, CDR2 SNEGSKA (reference sequence).

There are many counts of this clonotype. The chain has TRBV20-1 and TRBJ2-2, with 7 bases lining up with TRBD2. V shed 0 bases, J shed 0 bases, and the junction held 4 bases outside the gene matches. Germline CDR1 and CDR2: DFQATT and SNEGSKA (reference sequence). The CDR3 spans 16 residues. CDR3 sequence reads: CSARDPLAANTGELFF. The CDR3 region has the DNA TGCAGTGCTAGAGATCCCCTAGCGGCGAACACCGGGGAGCTGTTTTTT.

The sample holds many counts of this clonotype. This chain connects TRBV4-1 to TRBJ2-7; 10 bases map to TRBD2. The CDR3 extends over 16 amino acids. V was pared by 0 bases and J by 3 bases, with 5 bases of the junction left unmatched. Germline V gene sequence: CDR1 MGHRA, CDR2 YSYEKL. The CDR3 sequence: CASSQESGRAYYEQYF. The CDR3 DNA follows: TGCGCCAGCAGCCAAGAGAGCGGGAGGGCCTACTACGAGCAGTACTTC.

This clonotype has a count of ten or more. This chain joins TRBV28 and TRBJ1-1; D unresolved. The CDR3 length is 14 residues. From germline, CDR1 is MDHEN and CDR2 SYDVKM. V lost 2 bases and J lost 4, with 11 bases in between. CDR3 residues: CASSLASTSTEAFF. In nucleotides, the CDR3 is TGTGCCAGCAGTTTAGCCAGTACGAGCACTGAAGCTTTCTTT.

This clonotype has at least ten counts. V is TRBV3-1 and J is TRBJ1-2, with D possibly being TRBD1 (6 bases). The CDR3 runs 17 residues. The ends were cut back, 0 bases at V and 4 bases at J, with 18 bases in the middle. Germline CDR1 is LGHDT and CDR2 is YNNKEL (reference sequence). The CDR3 sequence: CASSQDWAQGTTYGYTF. DNA for the CDR3: TGTGCCAGCAGCCAAGATTGGGCACAGGGAACCACCTATGGCTACACCTTC.

The table lists this clonotype with many counts. The chain has TRBV6-2 or TRBV6-3 and TRBJ2-2; 8 positions match TRBD2. The CDR3 consists of 13 residues. The germline gives CDR1 MNHEY, CDR2 SVGEGT. Unmatched junction bases numbered 2, after V lost 5 bases and J lost 6 bases. CDR3 in DNA: TGTGCCAGCAGTACCGGGAGGGCCGGGGAGCTGTTTTTT. Protein product: CASSTGRAGELFF.

Notes on this clonotype: This clone may be a read error of a much larger clone one base away. This is likely a read error, given that the CDR3 carries no conserved phenylalanine or tryptophan at its end. The genes are TRBV11-2 and TRBJ2-7, with 10 nucleotides matching TRBD2. The CDR3 is made up of 17 amino acids. The V gene end was trimmed by 4 bases and the J gene end by 0 bases; junction bases not matched to a gene: 9. Germline V lookup: CDR1 SGHAT, CDR2 FQNNGV. CDR3 DNA sequence: TGTGCCAGCAGCTCCCCCCTATCTAGCGGGAGCTCCTACGAGCAGTACCTC. Translating it yields CASSSPLSSGSSYEQYL.

This clonotype was recorded a few times. J is TRBJ2-7 and V is TRBV20-1, with unresolved D. The germline CDR1 and CDR2 sequences are DFQATT and SNEGSKA (reference sequence). The CDR3 runs to 12 residues. Trimming took 1 base from V and 2 from J, leaving 6 bases between them. The CDR3 region has the DNA TGCAGTGCTAGAGCCCTCGCCTACGAGCAGTACTTC. Translating gives CSARALAYEQYF.

This clonotype was counted at least ten times. The chain couples TRBV4-1 to TRBJ1-1; TRBD1 is a possible D gene (6 bases). The germline V and J ends were trimmed by 8 bases and 0 bases, with 10 bases remaining between them. The CDR3 extends over 13 amino acids. Germline CDR1 reads MGHRA; CDR2 reads YSYEKL. The CDR3 is CASQRGMNTEAFF. For the CDR3, the DNA is TGCGCCAGCCAAAGGGGGATGAACACTGAAGCTTTCTTT.

This clonotype was counted at least ten times. The CDR3 sequence: CASSSTGEVGPQHF. The CDR3 nucleotides are TGTGCCAGCAGTTCAACAGGGGAAGTTGGGCCCCAGCATTTT. The gene calls are TRBV6-5 and TRBJ1-5; 7 bases align to TRBD1. This CDR3 has 14 residues. Trimming cost V 4 bases and J 9 bases; bases outside gene matches: 9. Germline values: CDR1 MNHEY, CDR2 SVGAGI.

This clonotype has ten or more counts. The chain couples TRBV6-1 to TRBJ2-7; the D call may be TRBD1 or TRBD2 (5 bases each). V gave up 4 bases and J gave up 2 bases, with 9 bases separating them. CDR3 length: 13 residues. Germline assignment: CDR1 MNHNS and CDR2 SASEGT. CDR3 region: CASSARGPYEQYF. Written as DNA, the CDR3 is TGTGCCAGCAGTGCACGGGGACCCTACGAGCAGTACTTC.

V gene TRBV20-1 combines with J gene TRBJ2-7; 7 bases are a match to TRBD1. This CDR3 region has 14 residues. V was pared by 0 bases and J by 4 bases, with 6 bases of the junction left unmatched. In germline, CDR1 is DFQATT, CDR2 SNEGSKA (reference sequence). CDR3 in DNA: TGCAGTGCTAGAGATATCGACAGGGAATACGAGCAGTACTTC. Encoded protein: CSARDIDREYEQYF.

This clonotype was seen only a few times. The rearrangement links TRBV5-1 to TRBJ2-5, with 7 bases matching TRBD2. V was pared by 0 bases and J by 3 bases, with 5 bases of the junction left unmatched. The length of the CDR3 is 15 residues. Germline V gene sequence: CDR1 SGHRS, CDR2 YFSETQ. CDR3 region: CASSLVGLAEETQYF. In DNA, the CDR3 is TGCGCCAGCAGCTTGGTGGGGCTAGCGGAAGAGACCCAGTACTTC.

There are many counts of this clonotype. The CDR3 spells CASSRGLVGEQYF. Here the CDR3 DNA reads TGTGCCAGCAGTCGAGGACTAGTAGGCGAGCAGTACTTC. The chain couples TRBV12-3 or TRBV12-4 to TRBJ2-7; 7 bases agree with TRBD2. The junction had 7 bases not matched to a gene; V was cut back by 5 bases and J by 6 bases. This CDR3 is built from 13 residues.

This clonotype was recorded many times. The V call is TRBV6-1, the J call TRBJ1-6; 9 bases agree with TRBD1. Looked up from germline, CDR1 is MNHNS and CDR2 is SASEGT. CDR3 length: 16 amino acids. The ends lost 6 bases at V and 9 bases at J; junction bases unmatched: 12. CDR3 region: CASRPPATGGFSPLHF. The CDR3 DNA is TGTGCCAGCAGACCACCCGCGACAGGGGGTTTTTCACCCCTCCACTTT.

This clonotype was counted ten times or more. The chain employs TRBV6-5 and TRBJ2-3; 10 bases are shared with TRBD2. This CDR3 has 16 residues. Germline trimming cut 2 bases from V and 8 bases from J; bases unmatched to any gene: 10. Germline CDR1 reads MNHEY; CDR2 reads SVGAGI. In DNA, the CDR3 is TGTGCCAGCAGTTACGACGTGAAAGCGGGAGGGCTTACGCAGTATTTT. It is translated as CASSYDVKAGGLTQYF.

Many counts were recorded for this clonotype. The chain carries TRBV4-2 and TRBJ2-6; no clear D. This CDR3 has 13 amino acids. Germline V gene lookup returns CDR1 LGHNA and CDR2 YNFKEQ. V dropped 1 base and J dropped 2 bases, with 0 bases sitting between them. The CDR3 bases are TGTGCCAGCAGCCAAGCTGGGGCCAACGTCCTGACTTTC. Protein: CASSQAGANVLTF.

The chain employs TRBV12-3 or TRBV12-4 and TRBJ2-6; no clear D. V lost 8 bases to trimming and J lost 0 bases, with 20 bases between them. CDR3 size: 18 residues. CDR3 region: CASGLRPGRASGANVLTF. CDR3 coding DNA: TGTGCCAGCGGCCTCCGGCCAGGTAGGGCCTCTGGGGCCAACGTCCTGACTTTC.

Many counts were recorded for this clonotype. The V and J genes are TRBV28 and TRBJ1-5; D is uncertain. The CDR3 runs 14 residues. V lost 3 bases, J lost 9 bases, and 15 bases lay in between. CDR1 is MDHEN, CDR2 SYDVKM, per germline. The CDR3 DNA reads as TGTGCCAGCAGTTTCCCCGGGAACGGGAGGCCCCAGCATTTT. Translating it yields CASSFPGNGRPQHF. Supplemented by reference TRBV28 and TRBJ1-5, the full variable domain reads DVKVTQSSRYLVKRTGEKVFLECVQDMDHENMFWYRQDPGLGLRLIYFSYDVKMKEKGDIPEGYSVSREKKERFSLILESASTNQTSMYLCASSFPGNGRPQHFGDGTRLSIL.

The chain uses TRBV2 and TRBJ2-7, with 10 bases identical to TRBD1. Unmatched junction bases numbered 5, after V lost 7 bases and J lost 2 bases. The CDR3 covers 14 residues. The V gene's germline CDR1 is SNHLY and CDR2 FYNNEI. For the CDR3, the DNA is TGTGCCAGCACACGGGACAGGGGAACCTACGAGCAGTACTTC. Translating it yields CASTRDRGTYEQYF.

This clonotype was observed at least ten times. The chain uses TRBV12-3 or TRBV12-4 and TRBJ2-7; 7 bases are shared with TRBD2. With 6 bases clipped from V and 0 bases from J, the junction kept 8 bases outside the gene matches. CDR3 length equals 15 residues. As DNA, the CDR3 is TGTGCCAGCAGGGCTAGCGGCCAAAGCTCCTACGAGCAGTACTTC. Translation gives CASRASGQSSYEQYF.

Ten or more counts support this clonotype. The chain is built from TRBV20-1 and TRBJ2-7; D is uncertain. Trimming removed 6 bases from V and 0 bases from J, with 15 bases in between. Germline values: CDR1 DFQATT, CDR2 SNEGSKA (reference sequence). This CDR3 comprises 14 residues. The CDR3 sequence is CSAEPDTNSYEQYF. Here the CDR3 DNA reads TGCAGTGCGGAGCCCGACACCAACTCCTACGAGCAGTACTTC.

This clonotype has just one count. This chain joins TRBV24-1 and TRBJ2-5; 9 bases agree with TRBD1. The germline V gene has CDR1 KGHDR and CDR2 SFDVKD. The CDR3 contains 17 residues. V dropped 5 bases and J dropped 5; count of bases not matched to a gene: 14. The CDR3, as DNA: TGTGCCACCAGTGGGTTCGGGACAGGGAAGGTGGGGGAGACCCAGTACTTC. Translation gives CATSGFGTGKVGETQYF.

This rearrangement joins TRBV3-1 to TRBJ2-5; D gene unclear. CDR3 length: 13 residues. Trimming left V 1 base short and J 5 bases short, with 8 bases between. Germline lookup yields CDR1 LGHDT and CDR2 YNNKEL (reference sequence). The CDR3 sequence is CASSQGRRETQYF. The CDR3 bases are TGTGCCAGCAGCCAAGGCAGACGGGAGACCCAGTACTTC.

There are many counts of this clonotype. The chain employs TRBV28 and TRBJ2-7, with D possibly matching TRBD1 (5 bases). Between the trimmed V and J ends, which lost 2 bases and 4 bases, there was a span of 12 bases. The germline V gene encodes CDR1 MDHEN and CDR2 SYDVKM. CDR3 length: 14 residues. In nucleotides, the CDR3 is TGTGCCAGCAGTTTAGGGGCTAAGAGGTACGAGCAGTACTTC. Translated: CASSLGAKRYEQYF.

This clonotype was counted many times. The chain is built from TRBV15 and TRBJ2-7, with TRBD1 as a possible D gene (6 bases). Deletions cut 2 bases from V and 4 bases from J, with 15 bases between. CDR1 is LNHNV, CDR2 YYDKDF, per germline (reference sequence). This CDR3 has 15 amino acids. CDR3 coding DNA: TGTGCCACCAGCAGAAGTTTGGGACAAAGATACGAGCAGTACTTC. It translates to CATSRSLGQRYEQYF.

The rearrangement uses TRBV2 and TRBJ2-5; 7 bases match TRBD1. The CDR3 covers 14 residues. CDR1 and CDR2 from the germline V gene are SNHLY and FYNNEI. V lost 3 bases, J lost 5 bases, and 6 bases stayed unmatched. CDR3 sequence: CASSDTRGRETQYF. Written as DNA, the CDR3 is TGTGCCAGCAGTGATACGAGGGGGCGTGAGACCCAGTACTTC.

This chain joins TRBV5-1 and TRBJ2-4; D might be TRBD1 or TRBD2, each matching 5 bases. Trimming removed 0 bases from V and 0 bases from J, with 10 bases in between. Per germline, CDR1 SGHRS and CDR2 YFSETQ. CDR3 size: 16 residues. The CDR3 DNA sequence: TGCGCCAGCAGCTTGGAAAGGGGAGTAGCCAAAAACATTCAGTACTTC. Translating gives CASSLERGVAKNIQYF.

This chain joins TRBV5-1 and TRBJ2-5, with 9 bases that match TRBD1. This CDR3 has 14 amino acids. Germline lookup yields CDR1 SGHRS and CDR2 YFSETQ. The V and J ends lost 4 bases and 5 bases, in that order; junction bases with no gene match: 6. DNA for the CDR3: TGCGCCAGCAGCGCCTGGACAGGGGACGAGACCCAGTACTTC. This gives the protein CASSAWTGDETQYF.